The rows below give T cell receptor beta chains drawn from one sample of a study of cytotoxic CD8 clonotypes in ibrutinib-treated CLL. Some clones are missing from TCRdb's copy, which holds only in-frame ones; the method was immunoSEQ multiplex PCR. This table holds around 27,000 clones, around three fifths found once. The sample consisted of PBMCs, taken before ibrutinib treatment. Receptors were obtained from a human donor with chronic lymphocytic leukemia. The CDR3 runs from the conserved cysteine through the conserved F or W. D genes are given only for firm matches. Only part of the rows carry a size: once, few, many, or a class if the clone is expanded.

v_call	d_call	clone_size	j_call	cdr3_aa	cdr3_nt
TRBV7-8	.	.	TRBJ2-5	CASSQETQYF	TGTGCCAGCAGCCAAGAGACCCAGTACTTC
TRBV6-1	.	.	TRBJ1-2	CASSDNGYTF	TGTGCCAGCAGTGATAATGGCTACACCTTC
TRBV11-2	.	many	TRBJ1-1	CASSRGRANTEAFF	TGTGCCAGCAGCCGGGGGAGGGCGAACACTGAAGCTTTCTTT
TRBV5-1	.	.	TRBJ2-3	CASSLEVPGSTDTQYF	TGCGCCAGCAGCTTGGAGGTACCGGGGTCAACAGATACGCAGTATTTT
TRBV2	TRBD1	.	TRBJ2-1	CASSDPGDRGTSSYNEQFF	TGTGCCAGCAGTGACCCGGGGGACAGGGGGACAAGCTCCTACAATGAGCAGTTCTTC
TRBV7-2	.	few	TRBJ1-5	CASSLVGGSNQPQHF	TGTGCCAGCAGCTTAGTGGGTGGGAGCAATCAGCCCCAGCATTTT
TRBV7-3	.	.	TRBJ2-3	CASSLMGTDTQYF	TGTGCCAGCAGCTTAATGGGCACAGATACGCAGTATTTT
TRBV27	.	.	TRBJ1-1	CASSWGRGDTEAFF	TGTGCCAGCAGTTGGGGGCGCGGAGACACTGAAGCTTTCTTT
TRBV9	.	.	TRBJ1-2	CASSPRSGQLYGYTF	TGTGCCAGCAGCCCGAGATCAGGACAGCTCTATGGCTACACCTTC
TRBV5-1	.	few	TRBJ2-1	CASWGAPRYNEQFF	TGCGCCAGCTGGGGGGCACCCCGCTACAATGAGCAGTTCTTC
TRBV11-2	TRBD1	.	TRBJ1-4	CASSLGQGPNEKLFF	TGTGCCAGCAGCTTAGGACAGGGCCCTAATGAAAAACTGTTTTTT
TRBV6-5	.	.	TRBJ2-2	CASSFYAGELFF	TGTGCCAGCAGTTTCTATGCCGGGGAGCTGTTTTTT
TRBV7-2	.	.	TRBJ2-5	CASSLSGGREYGTQYF	TGTGCCAGCAGCTTATCCGGGGGAAGGGAATACGGGACCCAGTACTTC
TRBV9	.	.	TRBJ1-3	CASSVSLLNRANSATIYF	TGTGCCAGCAGCGTGTCCTTATTGAACAGGGCGAATAGTGCCACCATATATTTT
TRBV7-9	TRBD1	few	TRBJ2-5	CASSQTRDRRQETQYF	TGTGCCAGCAGCCAAACTCGGGACAGGCGACAAGAGACCCAGTACTTC
TRBV2	TRBD1	.	TRBJ2-2	CASSNDRGLWNTGELFF	TGTGCCAGCAGTAACGACAGGGGGCTGTGGAACACCGGGGAGCTGTTTTTT
TRBV10-2	.	few	TRBJ2-6	CASSEIRANVLTF	TGCGCCAGCAGTGAGATCCGGGCCAACGTCCTGACTTTC
TRBV28	.	.	TRBJ2-7	CASSRGPYEQYF	TGTGCCAGCAGTAGGGGCCCCTACGAGCAGTACTTC
TRBV29-1	.	.	TRBJ2-7	CSVVSGSSYEQYF	TGCAGCGTTGTCTCTGGGAGCTCCTACGAGCAGTACTTC
TRBV10-3	TRBD2	once	TRBJ2-3	CAISEGAGGRADTQYF	TGTGCCATCAGTGAAGGAGCGGGAGGGCGGGCAGATACGCAGTATTTT
TRBV18	.	.	TRBJ1-5	CASSKQGEGQPQHF	TGTGCCAGCTCAAAACAGGGAGAGGGTCAGCCCCAGCATTTT
TRBV19	.	once	TRBJ1-4	CASSIFLRGEKLFF	TGTGCCAGTAGTATATTCCTCCGAGGAGAAAAACTGTTTTTT
TRBV5-6	.	.	TRBJ2-1	CASSLVPYSYNEQFF	TGTGCCAGCAGCTTGGTACCTTACTCCTACAATGAGCAGTTCTTC
TRBV7-2	.	medium-sized	TRBJ2-7	CASSRTFGEQYF	TGTGCCAGCAGCCGGACCTTCGGGGAGCAGTACTTC
TRBV7-3	.	.	TRBJ2-1	CASSLTRAGTYNEQFF	TGTGCCAGCAGCTTAACGCGGGCAGGGACCTACAATGAGCAGTTCTTC
TRBV7-9	TRBD2	.	TRBJ2-2	CASSLAASGKNTGELFF	TGTGCCAGCAGCTTAGCGGCTAGCGGGAAGAACACCGGGGAGCTGTTTTTT